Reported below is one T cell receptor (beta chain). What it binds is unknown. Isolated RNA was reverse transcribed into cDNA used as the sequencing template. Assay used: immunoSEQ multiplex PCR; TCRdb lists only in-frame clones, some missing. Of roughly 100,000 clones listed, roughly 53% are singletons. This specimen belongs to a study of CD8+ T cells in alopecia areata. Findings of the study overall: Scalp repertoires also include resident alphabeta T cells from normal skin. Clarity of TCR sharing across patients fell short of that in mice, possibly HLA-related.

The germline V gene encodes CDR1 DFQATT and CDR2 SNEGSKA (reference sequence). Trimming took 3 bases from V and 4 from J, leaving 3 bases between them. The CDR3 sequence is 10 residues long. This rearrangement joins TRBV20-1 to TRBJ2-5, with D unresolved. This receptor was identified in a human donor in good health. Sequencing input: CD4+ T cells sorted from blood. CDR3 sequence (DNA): TGCAGTGCTAGCCTAGAGACCCAGTACTTC. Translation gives CSASLETQYF.